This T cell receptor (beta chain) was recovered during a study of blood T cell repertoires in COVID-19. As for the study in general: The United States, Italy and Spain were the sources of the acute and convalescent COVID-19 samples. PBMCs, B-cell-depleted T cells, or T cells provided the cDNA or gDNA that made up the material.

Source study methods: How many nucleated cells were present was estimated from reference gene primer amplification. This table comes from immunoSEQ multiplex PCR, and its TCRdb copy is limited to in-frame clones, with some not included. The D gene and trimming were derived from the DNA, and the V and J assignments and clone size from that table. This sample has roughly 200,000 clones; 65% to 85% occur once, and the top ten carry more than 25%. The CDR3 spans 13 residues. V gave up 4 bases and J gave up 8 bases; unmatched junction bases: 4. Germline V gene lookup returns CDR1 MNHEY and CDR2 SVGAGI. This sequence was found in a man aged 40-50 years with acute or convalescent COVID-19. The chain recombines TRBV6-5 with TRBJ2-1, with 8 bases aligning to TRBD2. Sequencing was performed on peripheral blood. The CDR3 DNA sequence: TGTGCCAGCAGTTTCGGGGGGGCTTATGAGCAGTTCTTC. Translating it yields CASSFGGAYEQFF.